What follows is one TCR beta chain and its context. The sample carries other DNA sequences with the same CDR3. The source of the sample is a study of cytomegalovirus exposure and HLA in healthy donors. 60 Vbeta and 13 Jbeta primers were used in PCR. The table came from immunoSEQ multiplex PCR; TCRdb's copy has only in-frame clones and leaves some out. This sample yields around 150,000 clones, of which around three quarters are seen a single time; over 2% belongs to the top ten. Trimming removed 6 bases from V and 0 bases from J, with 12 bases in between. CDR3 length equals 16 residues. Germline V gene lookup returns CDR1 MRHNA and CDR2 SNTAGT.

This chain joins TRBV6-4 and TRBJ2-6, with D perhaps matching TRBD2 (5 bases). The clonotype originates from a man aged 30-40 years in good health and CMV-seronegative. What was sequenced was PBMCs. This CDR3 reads CASSNESGSGANVLTF. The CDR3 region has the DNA TGTGCCAGCAGCAACGAAAGCGGCTCTGGGGCCAACGTCCTGACTTTC.